The 12 T cell receptor beta chains below were found in one sample sequenced in a study of cytomegalovirus exposure and HLA in healthy donors (TCRdb year 2017). The library was generated by the immunoSEQ multiplex PCR assay. For the multiplex PCR, a mixture combining 60 forward primers for TCR Vbeta segments and 13 reverse primers for TCR Jbeta segments was used. The table comes from immuneACCESS by way of TCRdb, which keeps in-frame sequences with V and J called. Part of the clones is missing from these tables; in studies checked, under half for an unresolved V gene and the rest for unknown reasons. For this sample the table gives about 140,000 clones, of which 70% to 85% were detected only once. The top ten constitute approximately 2% of the sample. Material: PBMCs. These receptors came from a man aged 40-55 years in good health and CMV-seronegative.

This clone was seen a few times. J is TRBJ1-3 and V is TRBV18; 7 bases line up with TRBD1. Germline CDR1 reads KGHSH; CDR2 reads LQKENI. The CDR3 runs 16 residues. J lost 0 bases, V lost 3 bases, and 5 bases had no gene match. CDR3 protein: CASSPLQGSSGNTIYF. In DNA form, the CDR3 reads TGTGCCAGCTCACCGCTACAGGGGAGCTCTGGAAACACCATATATTTT.

The chain links TRBV19 to TRBJ2-2; tentative D call: TRBD2 (6 bases). The CDR3 consists of 15 residues. Germline V gene data show CDR1 as LNHDA and CDR2 as SQIVND (reference sequence). With 2 bases removed from V and 1 base from J, the gap between germline ends came to 8 bases. This CDR3 is CASSIRGKNTGELFF. CDR3 DNA: TGTGCCAGTAGTATACGGGGGAAGAACACCGGGGAGCTGTTTTTT. Full variable domain (rest looked up from reference TRBV19 and TRBJ2-2): DGGITQSPKYLFRKEGQNVTLSCEQNLNHDAMYWYRQDPGQGLRLIYYSQIVNDFQKGDIAEGYSVSREKKESFPLTVTSAQKNPTAFYLCASSIRGKNTGELFFGEGSRLTVL.

This rearrangement joins TRBV19 to TRBJ2-4; D gene uncertain. Germline V gives CDR1 LNHDA, CDR2 SQIVND (reference sequence). Deletions cut 5 bases from V and 0 bases from J, with 5 bases between. The CDR3 length is 13 residues. The CDR3 is CASSESAKNIQYF. The DNA for the CDR3 is TGTGCCAGTAGTGAGTCAGCCAAAAACATTCAGTACTTC.

The gene calls are TRBV9 and TRBJ2-1; the D gene is possibly TRBD2 (6 bases). This CDR3 comprises 15 residues. Germline V gene data show CDR1 as SGDLS and CDR2 as YYNGEE. V was clipped by 0 bases and J by 0 bases, with 7 bases between them. CDR3 coding DNA: TGTGCCAGCAGCGTAGGACTAGGCTCCTACAATGAGCAGTTCTTC. This codes for CASSVGLGSYNEQFF. The variable domain in full, with the rest retrieved from reference TRBV9 and TRBJ2-1, is DSGVTQTPKHLITATGQRVTLRCSPRSGDLSVYWYQQSLDQGLQFLIQYYNGEERAKGNILERFSAQQFPDLHSELNLSSLELGDSALYFCASSVGLGSYNEQFFGPGTRLTVL.

V and J are TRBV4-2 and TRBJ1-4, with 7 positions matching TRBD1. The ends lost 4 bases at V and 8 bases at J; junction bases unmatched: 1. The CDR3 extends over 12 amino acids. Per germline, CDR1 LGHNA and CDR2 YNFKEQ. The chain's CDR3 is CASSPGGEKLFF. The CDR3 bases are TGTGCCAGCAGCCCAGGGGGAGAAAAACTGTTTTTT.

CDR3 protein: CASSLRPSVDEQYF. In DNA form, the CDR3 reads TGTGCCAGCAGTTTAAGACCTAGTGTGGACGAGCAGTACTTC. The rearrangement uses TRBV28 and TRBJ2-7; no reliable D call. Germline CDR1 and CDR2: MDHEN and SYDVKM. The length of the CDR3 is 14 residues. With 2 bases removed from V and 5 bases from J, the gap between germline ends came to 13 bases.

CDR3 sequence (DNA): TGTGCCAGCAGCCCCGGACTAGCCGATGAGCAGTTCTTC. Translation gives CASSPGLADEQFF. This chain links TRBV7-8 with TRBJ2-1; 8 positions match TRBD2. V gave up 5 bases and J gave up 8 bases; unmatched junction bases: 5. CDR3 length equals 13 residues. Germline V gene data show CDR1 as SGHVS and CDR2 as FQNEAQ.

The V gene is TRBV19, the J gene TRBJ2-7; 8 bases fit TRBD1. The V gene end was trimmed by 5 bases and the J gene end by 1 base; junction bases not matched to a gene: 16. Per the germline V gene, CDR1 is LNHDA and CDR2 is SQIVND (reference sequence). The CDR3 extends over 18 amino acids. The CDR3 protein is CASSPHAQDRVGSYEQYF. CDR3 coding DNA: TGTGCCAGTAGTCCACACGCCCAGGACAGGGTGGGGTCCTACGAGCAGTACTTC.

This clone turned up a few times. The chain has TRBV2 and TRBJ2-7, with TRBD1 identical over 10 bases. Germline V lookup: CDR1 SNHLY, CDR2 FYNNEI. V shed 2 bases and J 4 bases; nucleotides not matched to a gene: 5. CDR3 size: 15 residues. The DNA of the CDR3 is TGTGCCAGCAGTGAATTGACAGGGGGCGGATACGAGCAGTACTTC. Translating it yields CASSELTGGGYEQYF.

This clone was detected a few times. The rearrangement uses TRBV7-9 and TRBJ2-3; TRBD1 matches at 7 bases. Germline lookup yields CDR1 SEHNR and CDR2 FQNEAQ (reference sequence). The CDR3 is 16 amino acids. V shed 3 bases, J shed 3 bases, and the junction held 9 bases outside the gene matches. CDR3 sequence reads: CASSFPTGWETDTQYF. CDR3 DNA sequence: TGTGCCAGCAGCTTTCCGACAGGGTGGGAGACAGATACGCAGTATTTT.

This chain connects TRBV6-1 to TRBJ1-1, with a possible D match to TRBD1 (6 bases). The germline V and J ends were trimmed by 1 base and 3 bases, with 9 bases remaining between them. Germline values: CDR1 MNHNS, CDR2 SASEGT. The CDR3 loop spans 14 amino acids. CDR3 nucleotides: TGTGCCAGCAGTGAAGGAAACAGGGACACTGAAGCTTTCTTT. Its protein is CASSEGNRDTEAFF.

The chain is built from TRBV30 and TRBJ1-2; the D gene is possibly TRBD1 (5 bases). Trimming took off 2 bases at V and 6 bases at J, with 13 bases between the two ends. Germline CDR1 reads GTSNPN; CDR2 reads SVGIG (reference sequence). This CDR3 has 13 amino acids. CDR3 nucleotide sequence: TGTGCCTGGAGTCAGGCCAGGGTGGATGGCTACACCTTC. It translates to CAWSQARVDGYTF.